The clone carrying this T cell receptor (beta chain) was counted ten times or more. The sample is drawn from a study of neurological immune-mediated disorders. MiXCR, applied by TCRdb to the 5' RACE reads, yields one record per CDR3 protein. The sample holds approximately 68,000 distinct CDR3 sequences, approximately 5% seen once. PBMCs stored at -80 C, numbering 2 million, were the origin of the unsorted libraries. Sequenced input: PBMCs. The TCR comes from a woman in her 70s with multiple sclerosis.

DNA for the CDR3: TGTGCCAGCAGTTTCGCTCGGACAACCCAGCAGTACTTC. This encodes CASSFARTTQQYF. J is TRBJ2-7 and V is TRBV6-5; D is possibly TRBD1 (5 bases). The germline gives CDR1 MNHEY, CDR2 SVGAGI. V was shortened by 4 bases and J by 8 bases, with 15 bases between the two germline ends. The CDR3 runs 13 residues.